Presented here are 4 T cell receptor beta chains from one specimen sequenced in a study of Graves' ophthalmopathy and Graves' hyperthyroidism. The authors amplified TCR beta CDR3 regions from RNA transcripts. HTBI primers were used in a first-round RT-PCR, which preceded a second-round multiplex PCR. In TCRdb, the multiplex PCR reads were re-called with MiXCR into one record per CDR3 protein. Of about 740,000 distinct CDR3 sequences listed, approximately 40% are singletons. Sequenced sample: peripheral blood. The receptors here all came from an adult man with Graves' ophthalmopathy.

This clonotype was seen at least ten times. The CDR3 region is CASSNGTGSWYGYTF. In DNA, the CDR3 is TGCGCCAGCAGTAACGGGACAGGGTCTTGGTATGGCTACACCTTC. The gene calls are TRBV10-1 and TRBJ1-2; 9 bases align to TRBD1. The CDR3 has 15 residues. Germline V CDR1 and CDR2: WNHNN, SYGVQD (reference sequence). Unmatched junction bases numbered 9, after V lost 5 bases and J lost 5 bases.

The sample holds a few counts of this clonotype. The chain employs TRBV4-1 and TRBJ1-2; TRBD1 matches at 8 bases. Germline V gene sequence: CDR1 MGHRA, CDR2 YSYEKL. There are 16 residues in the CDR3. V trimming: 4 bases; J trimming: 6 bases; junction bases outside the gene matches: 13. In DNA, the CDR3 is TGCGCCAGCAGCCGAGAAAAACAGGGGGGATCGAATGGCTACACCTTC. Translating gives CASSREKQGGSNGYTF.

This rearrangement joins TRBV10-1 to TRBJ2-7, with 12 bases matching TRBD1. V trimming: 3 bases; J trimming: 2 bases; junction bases outside the gene matches: 11. Germline CDR1 WNHNN, CDR2 SYGVQD (reference sequence). The CDR3 has 18 amino acids. The CDR3: CASSDSGTGGHNPYEQYF. CDR3 DNA sequence: TGCGCCAGCAGTGACTCCGGGACAGGGGGCCACAACCCCTACGAGCAGTACTTC.

This clonotype was counted a few times. A read error may account for a junction end that differs from germline. The gene calls are TRBV19 and TRBJ1-5; D might be TRBD1 (6 bases). The CDR3 has 16 amino acids. CDR1 is LNHDA, CDR2 SQIVND, per germline (reference sequence). This CDR3 is CASSTTGSRSTQPQHF. The DNA of the CDR3 is TGTGCCAGTAGTACAACAGGGAGCCGTAGCACTCAGCCCCAGCATTTT.